A single sample gave rise to the 16 T cell receptor beta chains below, sequenced in a study of metastatic and nonmetastatic thyroid tumors (dated by TCRdb to 2020 to 2021). No patient had received any treatment before thyroid surgery. Libraries were made using PCR. Instrument on record: Illumina HiSeq 4000. TCRdb handled the public reads itself, with Q25 trimming in fastp and clone calling in MiXCR, and kept productive beta chains. Here the sample has about 13,000 clones; more than 25% occur a single time. Around 13% of the sample is held by the ten biggest clonotypes. Sample: tumor tissue. Source of these receptors: a male donor with papillary thyroid cancer or a benign thyroid nodule (not recorded which). Some clones in this sample may be carry-over from other donors' samples.

This clone was picked up a small number of times. The J gene is TRBJ2-7, the V gene TRBV27; 8 bases are a match to TRBD2. The V segment lost 8 bases and the J segment 4 bases; nucleotides outside the gene matches: 7. The CDR3 sequence is 13 residues long. Germline V gives CDR1 MNHEY, CDR2 SMNVEV (reference sequence). The CDR3 bases are TGTGCCAGCCGAGAAGCGGGGGAATACGAGCAGTACTTC. This translates into CASREAGEYEQYF.

By frequency in the sample, this clone is medium-sized. The sample carries other DNA sequences with the same CDR3. This chain uses TRBV7-6 with TRBJ1-1; D gene unclear. CDR1 SGHVS and CDR2 FNYEAQ come from the germline V gene. Deletions cut 1 base from V and 0 bases from J, with 6 bases between. The CDR3 covers 14 residues. The CDR3 coding sequence is TGTGCCAGCAGCTTAGAGGCAGTGAACACTGAAGCTTTCTTT. It translates to CASSLEAVNTEAFF.

This sequence joins TRBV7-3 and TRBJ1-5, with D possibly being TRBD1 (5 bases). Germline CDR1 reads SGHTA; CDR2 reads FQGTGA. Trimming took 0 bases from V and 4 from J, leaving 22 bases between them. CDR3 length equals 19 residues. The CDR3 sequence: CASSLTSRAAYYPNQPQHF. The CDR3 DNA reads as TGTGCCAGCAGCTTAACGTCCAGGGCGGCCTACTATCCGAATCAGCCCCAGCATTTT.

This clone was detected only a few times. The V call is TRBV10-3, the J call TRBJ2-7, with D unresolved. The CDR3 covers 13 residues. CDR1 ENHRY and CDR2 SYGVKD come from the germline V gene. Deletions cut 6 bases from V and 0 bases from J, with 9 bases between. Here the CDR3 reads CAIRSVSSYEQYF. CDR3 nucleotides: TGTGCCATCAGAAGCGTGAGCTCCTACGAGCAGTACTTC.

This chain joins TRBV20-1 and TRBJ2-7; 7 bases match TRBD1. The CDR3 length is 15 residues. Germline values: CDR1 DFQATT, CDR2 SNEGSKA (reference sequence). V trimming: 3 bases; J trimming: 0 bases; junction bases outside the gene matches: 8. CDR3 nucleotides: TGCAGTGCTAGTCCATTCGGGACAGTCTCCTACGAGCAGTACTTC. Translation: CSASPFGTVSYEQYF.

The J gene is TRBJ2-7, the V gene TRBV20-1; 9 nucleotides agree with TRBD2. Trimming removed 0 bases from V and 3 bases from J; junction bases left unmatched: 6. This CDR3 is built from 15 residues. Germline CDR1 is DFQATT and CDR2 is SNEGSKA (reference sequence). The CDR3 is CSARDPSGTVYEQYF. The CDR3 DNA reads TGCAGTGCTAGAGATCCTAGCGGGACCGTCTACGAGCAGTACTTC.

The gene calls are TRBV11-3 and TRBJ1-1, with D hard to call. CDR3 size: 14 residues. The germline CDR1 and CDR2 sequences are SGHNT and YENEEA. Trimming took off 5 bases at V and 0 bases at J, with 10 bases between the two ends. CDR3 amino acids: CASSRGGLNTEAFF. In nucleotides, the CDR3 is TGTGCCAGCAGCCGCGGCGGCCTGAACACTGAAGCTTTCTTT.

This clone was observed a few times. The chain couples TRBV28 to TRBJ2-3; D is unclear. The CDR3 runs to 12 residues. Germline assignment: CDR1 MDHEN and CDR2 SYDVKM. Trimming took off 2 bases at V and 4 bases at J, with 4 bases between the two ends. CDR3 region: CASSLPSDTQYF. DNA for the CDR3: TGTGCCAGCAGTTTACCCTCAGATACGCAGTATTTT.

The table lists this clone with a count of one. The genes are TRBV19 and TRBJ1-2; D is possibly TRBD1 (6 bases). The V and J ends lost 1 base and 1 base respectively, with 13 bases between them. CDR3 size: 16 residues. The germline gives CDR1 LNHDA, CDR2 SQIVND (reference sequence). CDR3 in DNA: TGTGCCAGTAGTATAGTAGGACAGCAATTTAACTATGGCTACACCTTC. It codes for CASSIVGQQFNYGYTF. The variable domain in full, with the rest retrieved from reference TRBV19 and TRBJ1-2, is DGGITQSPKYLFRKEGQNVTLSCEQNLNHDAMYWYRQDPGQGLRLIYYSQIVNDFQKGDIAEGYSVSREKKESFPLTVTSAQKNPTAFYLCASSIVGQQFNYGYTFGSGTRLTVV.

This chain links TRBV7-2 with TRBJ2-7; D gene ambiguous. CDR3 length equals 14 residues. Trimming stripped 1 base from V and 3 bases from J, with 10 bases between. Germline CDR1 is SGHTA and CDR2 is FQGNSA. The CDR3 protein is CASSLGWTYYEQYF. DNA for the CDR3: TGTGCCAGCAGCTTAGGCTGGACCTACTACGAGCAGTACTTC.

The rearrangement uses TRBV19 and TRBJ1-2; D may be TRBD1 (6 bases). Between the trimmed V and J ends, which lost 5 bases and 3 bases, there was a span of 13 bases. CDR3 length equals 14 residues. Germline CDR1 is LNHDA and CDR2 is SQIVND (reference sequence). For the CDR3, the DNA is TGTGCCAGTAGTGGAGGGACATTATACTATGGCTACACCTTC. Its protein is CASSGGTLYYGYTF.

This clone appeared a few times. The chain joins TRBV11-3 to TRBJ2-7, with D possibly matching TRBD2 (5 bases). V was trimmed by 5 bases and J by 2 bases, leaving 7 bases between them. Germline CDR1 is SGHNT and CDR2 is YENEEA. This CDR3 region has 12 residues. This CDR3 reads CASSPGTYEQYF. CDR3 in DNA: TGTGCCAGCAGCCCCGGGACCTACGAGCAGTACTTC.

This clone has at least ten counts. The chain combines TRBV5-5 with TRBJ2-1; unclear D gene. The germline V and J ends were trimmed by 3 bases and 0 bases, with 13 bases remaining between them. The CDR3 is made up of 16 amino acids. In germline, CDR1 is SGHKS, CDR2 YYEKEE (reference sequence). This chain's CDR3 is CASSSTGQSSYNEQFF. Here the CDR3 DNA reads TGTGCCAGCAGCTCTACCGGCCAGAGCTCCTACAATGAGCAGTTCTTC.

This clone showed up just a few times. The chain has TRBV27 and TRBJ1-1; D ambiguous. This CDR3 spans 12 amino acids. Germline lookup yields CDR1 MNHEY and CDR2 SMNVEV (reference sequence). The V and J ends lost 3 bases and 6 bases respectively, with 8 bases between them. The CDR3 loop reads CASSFAPPEAFF. The CDR3, as DNA: TGTGCCAGCAGTTTTGCTCCCCCTGAAGCTTTCTTT.

This rearrangement joins TRBV20-1 to TRBJ1-5; TRBD1 matches at 9 bases. The CDR3 covers 15 residues. The V gene's germline CDR1 is DFQATT and CDR2 SNEGSKA (reference sequence). With V trimmed by 6 bases and J by 4 bases, 10 bases remained unmatched. Here the CDR3 DNA reads TGCAGTGCCACCACAGGGGGCTCAATTAATCAGCCCCAGCATTTT. Amino acids: CSATTGGSINQPQHF.

The genes are TRBV30 and TRBJ2-1, with D maybe TRBD2 (7 bases). Germline lookup yields CDR1 GTSNPN and CDR2 SVGIG (reference sequence). V lost 5 bases to trimming and J lost 6 bases, with 20 bases between them. CDR3 length: 15 residues. This chain's CDR3 is CAWSRGGEAGNEQFF. The CDR3 DNA reads TGTGCCTGGTCGAGGGGGGGAGAGGCGGGCAATGAGCAGTTCTTC. The whole variable domain, filled in from reference TRBV30 and TRBJ2-1, reads SQTIHQWPATLVQPVGSPLSLECTVEGTSNPNLYWYRQAAGRGLQLLFYSVGIGQISSEVPQNLSASRPQDRQFILSSKKLLLSDSGFYLCAWSRGGEAGNEQFFGPGTRLTVL.